These T cell receptor beta chains were read from a single sample in a study of breast tumors, draining lymph nodes, adjacent tissues. Each CDR3 protein is one row after TCRdb ran MiXCR on the multiplex PCR reads. This sample has 65,000 to 80,000 distinct CDR3 sequences; under 25% occur once, and the top ten carry approximately 2.5%. Sequenced sample: axillary lymph node tissue. These receptors all come from a female donor with breast cancer. Some clones in this sample may be carry-over from other donors' samples. Both conserved end residues are part of each CDR3.

v_gene: TRBV4-2
j_gene: TRBJ2-5
CDR3aa: CASSQEGRQQETQYF

v_gene: TRBV7-2
j_gene: TRBJ1-6
CDR3aa: CASSRGGGNSPLHF

v_gene: TRBV7-9
j_gene: TRBJ2-1
CDR3aa: CASSSFPGRDNEQFF

v_gene: TRBV11-3
j_gene: TRBJ2-7
CDR3aa: CASSLDRTGGDYEQYF

v_gene: TRBV19
j_gene: TRBJ2-2
CDR3aa: CASSTIQGPGELFF

v_gene: TRBV19
j_gene: TRBJ2-1
CDR3aa: CASSIVLGAGFGNEQFF

v_gene: TRBV7-9
j_gene: TRBJ2-5
CDR3aa: CASRGDSQTQYF

v_gene: TRBV6-1
j_gene: TRBJ1-5
CDR3aa: CASKVRGEQPQHF

v_gene: TRBV20-1
j_gene: TRBJ1-2
CDR3aa: CSATPRGALTQNGYTF

v_gene: TRBV19
j_gene: TRBJ1-6
CDR3aa: CASKEGGYNSPLHF

v_gene: TRBV29-1
j_gene: TRBJ2-4
CDR3aa: CRVDRGSSAKNIQYF

v_gene: TRBV11-3
j_gene: TRBJ2-1
CDR3aa: CASSLLAGGQFF

v_gene: TRBV2
j_gene: TRBJ2-7
CDR3aa: CASRAGTNNYEQYF

v_gene: TRBV5-5
j_gene: TRBJ2-5
CDR3aa: CASSLVRTGAGQETQYF

v_gene: TRBV5-8
j_gene: TRBJ1-3
CDR3aa: CATGGIAGNTIYF

v_gene: TRBV5-6
j_gene: TRBJ2-5
CDR3aa: CASSLMTGEETQYF

v_gene: TRBV9
j_gene: TRBJ2-3
CDR3aa: CASSVDLGPRDTQYF